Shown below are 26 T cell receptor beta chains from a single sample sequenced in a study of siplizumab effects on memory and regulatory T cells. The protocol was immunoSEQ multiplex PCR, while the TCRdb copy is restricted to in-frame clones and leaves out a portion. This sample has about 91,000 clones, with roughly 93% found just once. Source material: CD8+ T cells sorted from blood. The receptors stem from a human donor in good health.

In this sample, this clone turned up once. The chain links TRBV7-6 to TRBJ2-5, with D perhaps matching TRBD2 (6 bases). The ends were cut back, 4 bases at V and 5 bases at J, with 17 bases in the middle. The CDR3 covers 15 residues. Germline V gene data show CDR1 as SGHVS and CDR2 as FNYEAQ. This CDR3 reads CASSSYPEGAETQYF. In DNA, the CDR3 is TGTGCCAGCAGCTCGTACCCGGAGGGCGCCGAGACCCAGTACTTC.

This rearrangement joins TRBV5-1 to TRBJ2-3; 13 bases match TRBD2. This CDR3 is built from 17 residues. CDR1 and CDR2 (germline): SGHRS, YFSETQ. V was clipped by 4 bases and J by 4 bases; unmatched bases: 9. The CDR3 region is CASSVTTSGGLSDTQYF. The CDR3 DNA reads TGCGCCAGCAGCGTCACGACTAGCGGGGGGCTCTCAGATACGCAGTATTTT.

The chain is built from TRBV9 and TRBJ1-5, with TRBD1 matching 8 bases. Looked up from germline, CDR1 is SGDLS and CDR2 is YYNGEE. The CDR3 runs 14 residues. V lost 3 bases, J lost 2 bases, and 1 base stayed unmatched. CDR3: CASSATGGNQPQHF. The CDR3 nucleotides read TGTGCCAGCAGCGCGACAGGGGGCAATCAGCCCCAGCATTTT.

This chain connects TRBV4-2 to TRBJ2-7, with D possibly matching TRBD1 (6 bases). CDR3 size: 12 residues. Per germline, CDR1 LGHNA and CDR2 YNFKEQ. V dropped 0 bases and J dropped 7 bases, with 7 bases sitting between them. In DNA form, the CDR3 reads TGTGCCAGCAGCCAAGATAGGGGGGAGCAGTACTTC. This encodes CASSQDRGEQYF.

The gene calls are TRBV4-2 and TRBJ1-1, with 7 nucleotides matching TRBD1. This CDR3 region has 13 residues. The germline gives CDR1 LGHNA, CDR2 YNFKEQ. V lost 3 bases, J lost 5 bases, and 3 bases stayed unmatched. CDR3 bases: TGTGCCAGCAGCCAGACAGGGAAGACTGAAGCTTTCTTT. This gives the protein CASSQTGKTEAFF.

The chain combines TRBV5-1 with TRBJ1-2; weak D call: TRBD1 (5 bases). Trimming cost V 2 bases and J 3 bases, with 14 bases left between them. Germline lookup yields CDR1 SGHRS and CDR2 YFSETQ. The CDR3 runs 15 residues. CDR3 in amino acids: CASSFIGGEDYGYTF. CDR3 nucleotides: TGCGCCAGCAGCTTTATTGGGGGGGAAGACTATGGCTACACCTTC.

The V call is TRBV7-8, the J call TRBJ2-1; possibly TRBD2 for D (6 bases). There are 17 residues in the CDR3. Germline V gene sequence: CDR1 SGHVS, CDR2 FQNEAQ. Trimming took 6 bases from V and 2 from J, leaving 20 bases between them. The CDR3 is CASSPEGLLATYNEQFF. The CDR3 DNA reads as TGTGCCAGCAGTCCAGAAGGTCTACTAGCAACCTACAATGAGCAGTTCTTC.

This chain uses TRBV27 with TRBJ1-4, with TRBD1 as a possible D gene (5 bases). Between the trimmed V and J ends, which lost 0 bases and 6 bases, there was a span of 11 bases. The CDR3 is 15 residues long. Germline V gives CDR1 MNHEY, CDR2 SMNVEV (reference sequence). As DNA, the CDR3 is TGTGCCAGCAGTTTATCCGGGACGTCCCATGAAAAACTGTTTTTT. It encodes CASSLSGTSHEKLFF.

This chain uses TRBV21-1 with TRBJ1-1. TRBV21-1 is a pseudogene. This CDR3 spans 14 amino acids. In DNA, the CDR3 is TGTGCCAGCAGGAAGTTTTTAGTTCGCACTGAAGCTTTCTTT. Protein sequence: CASRKFLVRTEAFF.

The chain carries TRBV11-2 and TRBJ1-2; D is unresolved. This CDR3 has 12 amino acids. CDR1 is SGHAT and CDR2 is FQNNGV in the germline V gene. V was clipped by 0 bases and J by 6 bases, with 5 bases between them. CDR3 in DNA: TGTGCCAGCAGCTTAGATGGGGATGGCTACACCTTC. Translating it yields CASSLDGDGYTF.

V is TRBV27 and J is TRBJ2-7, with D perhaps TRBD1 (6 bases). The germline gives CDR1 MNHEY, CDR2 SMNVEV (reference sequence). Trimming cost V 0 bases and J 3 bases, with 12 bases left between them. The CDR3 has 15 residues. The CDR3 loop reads CASSLSGAVGYEQYF. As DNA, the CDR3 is TGTGCCAGCAGTTTATCGGGGGCCGTGGGCTACGAGCAGTACTTC.

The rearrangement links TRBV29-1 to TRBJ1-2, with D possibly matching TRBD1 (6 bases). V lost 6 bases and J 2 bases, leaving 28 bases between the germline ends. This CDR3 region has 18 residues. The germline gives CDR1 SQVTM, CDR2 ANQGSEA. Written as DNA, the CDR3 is TGCAGCGTCCCCTTCCCGGGACACTTGGGGGTTGGAAACTATGGCTACACCTTC. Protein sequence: CSVPFPGHLGVGNYGYTF.

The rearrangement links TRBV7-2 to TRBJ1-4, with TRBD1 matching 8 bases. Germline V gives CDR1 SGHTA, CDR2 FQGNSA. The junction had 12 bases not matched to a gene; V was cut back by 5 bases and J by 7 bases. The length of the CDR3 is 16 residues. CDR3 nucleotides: TGTGCCAGCAGCCCGGGGGACAGGACCTTCATTGAAAAACTGTTTTTT. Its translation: CASSPGDRTFIEKLFF.

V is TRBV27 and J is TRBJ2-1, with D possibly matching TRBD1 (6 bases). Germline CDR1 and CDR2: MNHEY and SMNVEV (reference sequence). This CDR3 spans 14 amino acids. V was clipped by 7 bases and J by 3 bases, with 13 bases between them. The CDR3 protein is CASTERGYYNEQFF. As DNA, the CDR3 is TGTGCCAGCACCGAAAGGGGGTACTACAATGAGCAGTTCTTC.

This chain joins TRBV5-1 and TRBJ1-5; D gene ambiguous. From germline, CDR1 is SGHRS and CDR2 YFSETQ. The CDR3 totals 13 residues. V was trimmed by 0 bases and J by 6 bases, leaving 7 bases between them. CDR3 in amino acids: CASSLASGQPQHF. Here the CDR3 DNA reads TGCGCCAGCAGCTTGGCCTCGGGTCAGCCCCAGCATTTT.

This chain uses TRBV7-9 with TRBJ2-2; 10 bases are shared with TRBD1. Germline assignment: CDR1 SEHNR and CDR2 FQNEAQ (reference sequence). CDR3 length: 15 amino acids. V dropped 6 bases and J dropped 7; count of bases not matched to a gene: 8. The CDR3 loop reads CASSHDRGRIGELFF. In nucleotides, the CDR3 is TGTGCCAGCAGTCACGACAGGGGGCGCATCGGGGAGCTGTTTTTT.

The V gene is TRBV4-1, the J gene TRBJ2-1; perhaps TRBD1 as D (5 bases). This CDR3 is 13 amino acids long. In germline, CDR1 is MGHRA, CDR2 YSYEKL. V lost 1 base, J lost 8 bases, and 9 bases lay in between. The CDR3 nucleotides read TGCGCCAGCAGCCAAGGACAGTTCGATGAGCAGTTCTTC. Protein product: CASSQGQFDEQFF.

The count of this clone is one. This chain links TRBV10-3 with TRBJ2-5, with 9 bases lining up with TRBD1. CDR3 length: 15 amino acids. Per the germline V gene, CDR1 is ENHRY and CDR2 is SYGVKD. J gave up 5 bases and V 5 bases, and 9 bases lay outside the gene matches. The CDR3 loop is CAISTPGQGGETQYF. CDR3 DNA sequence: TGTGCCATCAGTACTCCGGGACAGGGCGGGGAGACCCAGTACTTC.

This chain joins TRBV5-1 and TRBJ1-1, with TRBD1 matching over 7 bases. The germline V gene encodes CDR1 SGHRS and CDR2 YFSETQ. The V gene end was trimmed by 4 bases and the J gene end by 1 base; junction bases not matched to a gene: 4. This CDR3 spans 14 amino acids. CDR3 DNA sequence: TGCGCCAGCAGCCAGGGGACAGAGAACACTGAAGCTTTCTTT. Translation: CASSQGTENTEAFF.

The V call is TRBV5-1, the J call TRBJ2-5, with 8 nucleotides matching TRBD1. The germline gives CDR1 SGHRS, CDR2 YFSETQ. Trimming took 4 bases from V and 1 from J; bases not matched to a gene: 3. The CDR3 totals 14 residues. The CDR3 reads CASSPGTGQETQYF. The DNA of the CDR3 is TGCGCCAGCAGCCCCGGGACAGGCCAAGAGACCCAGTACTTC.

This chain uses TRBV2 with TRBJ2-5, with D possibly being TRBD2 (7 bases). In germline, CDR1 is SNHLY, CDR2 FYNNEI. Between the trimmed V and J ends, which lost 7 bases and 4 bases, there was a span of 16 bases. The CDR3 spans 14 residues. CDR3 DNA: TGTGCCAGCACCCGGGGGGCGTCCCCAGAGACCCAGTACTTC. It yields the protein CASTRGASPETQYF.

Here the CDR3 reads CASSLRDGFSYEQYF. As DNA, the CDR3 is TGTGCCAGCAGCTTGAGGGACGGATTTTCCTACGAGCAGTACTTC. The chain carries TRBV5-5 and TRBJ2-7; D assignment may be TRBD1 or TRBD2 (5 bases each). The CDR3 covers 15 residues. Trimming removed 1 base from V and 1 base from J, with 12 bases in between. Germline CDR1 and CDR2: SGHKS and YYEKEE (reference sequence).

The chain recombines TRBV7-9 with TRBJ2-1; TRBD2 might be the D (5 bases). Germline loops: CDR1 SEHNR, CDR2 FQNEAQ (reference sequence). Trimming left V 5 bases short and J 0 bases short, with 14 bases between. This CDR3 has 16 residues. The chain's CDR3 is CASSPEGHSSYNEQFF. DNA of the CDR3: TGTGCCAGCAGCCCCGAGGGCCACAGCTCCTACAATGAGCAGTTCTTC.

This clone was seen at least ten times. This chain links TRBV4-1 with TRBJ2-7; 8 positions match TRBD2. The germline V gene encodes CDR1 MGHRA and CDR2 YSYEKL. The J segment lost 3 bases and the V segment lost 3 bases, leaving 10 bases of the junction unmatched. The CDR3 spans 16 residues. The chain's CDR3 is CASSQDRGGFGYEQYF. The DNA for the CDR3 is TGCGCCAGCAGCCAGGACCGGGGGGGTTTTGGCTACGAGCAGTACTTC.

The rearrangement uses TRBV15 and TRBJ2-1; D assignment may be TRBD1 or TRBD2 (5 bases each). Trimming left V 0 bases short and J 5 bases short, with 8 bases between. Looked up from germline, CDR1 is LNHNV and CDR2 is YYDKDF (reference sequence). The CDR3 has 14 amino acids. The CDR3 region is CATSRDGADNEQFF. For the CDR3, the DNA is TGTGCCACCAGCAGAGACGGGGCAGACAATGAGCAGTTCTTC.

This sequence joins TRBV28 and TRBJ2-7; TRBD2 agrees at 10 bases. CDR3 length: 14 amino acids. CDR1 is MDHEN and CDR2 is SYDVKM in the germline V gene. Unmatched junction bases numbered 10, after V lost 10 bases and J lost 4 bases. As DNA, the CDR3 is TGTGCCATTACAGAGCGGGAGGGCTTGTACGAGCAGTACTTC. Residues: CAITEREGLYEQYF.